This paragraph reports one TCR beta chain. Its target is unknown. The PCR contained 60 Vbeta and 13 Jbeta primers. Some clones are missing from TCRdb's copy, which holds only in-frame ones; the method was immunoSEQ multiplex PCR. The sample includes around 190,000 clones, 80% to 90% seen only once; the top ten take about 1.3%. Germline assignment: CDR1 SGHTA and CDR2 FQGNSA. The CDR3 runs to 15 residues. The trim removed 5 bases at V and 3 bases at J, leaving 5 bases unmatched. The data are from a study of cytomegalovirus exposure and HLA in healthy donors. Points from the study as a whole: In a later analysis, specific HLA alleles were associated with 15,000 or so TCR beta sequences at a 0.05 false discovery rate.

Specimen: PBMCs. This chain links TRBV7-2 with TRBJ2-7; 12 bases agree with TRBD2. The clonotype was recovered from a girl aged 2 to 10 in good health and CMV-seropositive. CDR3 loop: CASSRLAGVSYEQYF. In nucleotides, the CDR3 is TGTGCCAGCAGCCGACTAGCGGGAGTAAGCTACGAGCAGTACTTC.